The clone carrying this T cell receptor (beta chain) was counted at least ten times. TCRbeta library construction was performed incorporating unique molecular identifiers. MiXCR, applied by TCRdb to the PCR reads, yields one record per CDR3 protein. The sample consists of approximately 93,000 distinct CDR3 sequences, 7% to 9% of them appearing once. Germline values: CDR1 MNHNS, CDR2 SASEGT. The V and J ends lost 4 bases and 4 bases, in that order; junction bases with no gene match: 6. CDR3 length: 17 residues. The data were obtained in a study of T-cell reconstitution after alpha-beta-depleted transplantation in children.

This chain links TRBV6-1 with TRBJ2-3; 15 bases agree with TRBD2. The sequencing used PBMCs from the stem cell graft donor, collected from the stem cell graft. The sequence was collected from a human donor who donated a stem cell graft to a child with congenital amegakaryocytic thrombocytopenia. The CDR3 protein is CASSVDGLAGGPDTQYF. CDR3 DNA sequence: TGTGCCAGCAGTGTCGATGGACTAGCGGGAGGGCCAGATACGCAGTATTTT.